This is a list of T cell receptor beta chains from one sample in a study of cytomegalovirus exposure and HLA in healthy donors. Sequencing was performed with immunoSEQ multiplex PCR; in TCRdb, only in-frame clones are kept and a portion is missing. The table records around 80,000 clones, about 68% of them present only once. The sequenced sample was PBMCs. The receptors originated from a man between 40 and 49 years old in good health and CMV-seropositive. The CDR3 runs from the conserved cysteine through the conserved F or W. The order of the fields is V gene, J gene, CDR3 length, D gene, clone size, CDR3 protein, CDR3 DNA. The D gene is left open where the match is weak. Clone size is not always given. Where it is, it says once, few, many or a class for expanded clones.

v_gene: TRBV11-2
j_gene: TRBJ2-2
len: 14
d_gene: NA
abundance: NA
CDR3aa: CASSLAGVSGELFF
CDR3nt: TGTGCCAGCAGCTTAGCCGGGGTGAGCGGGGAGCTGTTTTTT

v_gene: TRBV4-1
j_gene: TRBJ2-3
len: 16
d_gene: NA
abundance: many
CDR3aa: CASSQANLMSTDTQYF
CDR3nt: TGCGCCAGCAGCCAAGCTAACCTGATGAGTACGGATACGCAGTATTTT

v_gene: TRBV28
j_gene: TRBJ2-7
len: 12
d_gene: NA
abundance: NA
CDR3aa: CASSLASPEQYF
CDR3nt: TGTGCCAGCAGTTTAGCCAGTCCCGAGCAGTACTTC

v_gene: TRBV4-3
j_gene: TRBJ2-6
len: 15
d_gene: TRBD1
abundance: few
CDR3aa: CASSPTGAGANVLTF
CDR3nt: TGCGCCAGCAGCCCGACAGGGGCTGGGGCCAACGTCCTGACTTTC

v_gene: TRBV29-1
j_gene: TRBJ2-7
len: 12
d_gene: NA
abundance: NA
CDR3aa: CSARREQREQYF
CDR3nt: TGCAGCGCTCGCCGGGAGCAGCGTGAGCAGTACTTC

v_gene: TRBV5-6
j_gene: TRBJ1-4
len: 16
d_gene: TRBD1
abundance: NA
CDR3aa: CASSQYGGGAREKLFF
CDR3nt: TGTGCCAGCAGCCAATATGGAGGGGGCGCGAGGGAAAAACTGTTTTTT

v_gene: TRBV4-1
j_gene: TRBJ1-5
len: 18
d_gene: NA
abundance: NA
CDR3aa: CASSQGLLRRGGNQPQHF
CDR3nt: TGCGCCAGCAGCCAAGGGCTCCTCAGGAGGGGCGGCAATCAGCCCCAGCATTTT

v_gene: TRBV9
j_gene: TRBJ1-2
len: 12
d_gene: NA
abundance: few
CDR3aa: CASSGGDYGYTF
CDR3nt: TGTGCCAGCAGCGGGGGGGATTATGGCTACACCTTC

v_gene: TRBV11-1
j_gene: TRBJ2-1
len: 16
d_gene: TRBD2
abundance: NA
CDR3aa: CASSPAGTRSVGEQFF
CDR3nt: TGTGCCAGCAGCCCAGCGGGGACTAGGTCCGTCGGGGAGCAGTTCTTC

v_gene: TRBV6-5
j_gene: TRBJ1-2
len: 14
d_gene: TRBD1
abundance: few
CDR3aa: CASNPGQEYYGYTF
CDR3nt: TGTGCCAGCAACCCGGGACAGGAATACTATGGCTACACCTTC

v_gene: TRBV5-1
j_gene: TRBJ1-6
len: 15
d_gene: NA
abundance: NA
CDR3aa: CASSLRWTVNSPLHF
CDR3nt: TGCGCCAGCAGCCTGAGATGGACAGTCAATTCACCCCTCCACTTT

v_gene: TRBV2
j_gene: TRBJ1-1
len: 12
d_gene: TRBD1
abundance: NA
CDR3aa: CASSEIQGAAFF
CDR3nt: TGTGCCAGCAGTGAAATCCAGGGGGCGGCTTTCTTT

v_gene: TRBV19
j_gene: TRBJ2-5
len: 17
d_gene: TRBD2
abundance: NA
CDR3aa: CASSKRGGVQLQETQYF
CDR3nt: TGTGCCAGTAGTAAGCGGGGGGGGGTCCAACTACAAGAGACCCAGTACTTC

v_gene: TRBV2
j_gene: TRBJ2-5
len: 13
d_gene: NA
abundance: NA
CDR3aa: CASRLGLGETQYF
CDR3nt: TGTGCCAGCAGATTGGGACTGGGGGAGACCCAGTACTTC

v_gene: TRBV29-1
j_gene: TRBJ2-6
len: 15
d_gene: NA
abundance: NA
CDR3aa: CSVETGSSGANVLTF
CDR3nt: TGCAGCGTTGAGACTGGGAGCTCTGGGGCCAACGTCCTGACTTTC

v_gene: TRBV7-2
j_gene: TRBJ2-2
len: 16
d_gene: TRBD1
abundance: NA
CDR3aa: CASSGRTGANTGELFF
CDR3nt: TGTGCCAGCAGCGGAAGGACAGGGGCGAACACCGGGGAGCTGTTTTTT

v_gene: TRBV7-2
j_gene: TRBJ1-2
len: 15
d_gene: NA
abundance: NA
CDR3aa: CASSPQVNVNYGYTF
CDR3nt: TGTGCCAGCAGCCCCCAGGTTAATGTCAACTATGGCTACACCTTC

v_gene: TRBV28
j_gene: TRBJ1-5
len: 13
d_gene: NA
abundance: NA
CDR3aa: CASRISGNQPQHF
CDR3nt: TGTGCCAGCAGGATCAGTGGCAATCAGCCCCAGCATTTT

v_gene: TRBV30
j_gene: TRBJ1-2
len: 12
d_gene: NA
abundance: NA
CDR3aa: CACRTQGYGYTF
CDR3nt: TGTGCCTGCCGGACACAGGGCTATGGCTACACCTTC

v_gene: TRBV6-5
j_gene: TRBJ2-7
len: 14
d_gene: TRBD2
abundance: NA
CDR3aa: CASSGTSGSYEQYF
CDR3nt: TGTGCCAGCAGCGGGACTAGCGGCTCCTACGAGCAGTACTTC

v_gene: TRBV6-1
j_gene: TRBJ2-7
len: 14
d_gene: TRBD1
abundance: NA
CDR3aa: CASSPGQGAYEQYF
CDR3nt: TGTGCCAGCAGCCCGGGACAGGGGGCCTACGAGCAGTACTTC

v_gene: TRBV2
j_gene: TRBJ2-3
len: 13
d_gene: NA
abundance: few
CDR3aa: CASSYRGGDTQYF
CDR3nt: TGTGCCAGCAGTTACAGAGGAGGAGATACGCAGTATTTT

v_gene: TRBV19
j_gene: TRBJ2-7
len: 13
d_gene: TRBD1
abundance: NA
CDR3aa: CASSIGTGAEQYF
CDR3nt: TGTGCCAGTAGTATCGGGACAGGGGCCGAGCAGTACTTC

v_gene: TRBV30
j_gene: TRBJ1-2
len: 14
d_gene: TRBD1
abundance: NA
CDR3aa: CAWTPGTGMDGYTF
CDR3nt: TGTGCCTGGACCCCCGGGACAGGGATGGATGGCTACACCTTC

v_gene: TRBV5-1
j_gene: TRBJ2-1
len: 15
d_gene: NA
abundance: NA
CDR3aa: CASSLGQTSYNEQFF
CDR3nt: TGCGCCAGCAGCTTGGGTCAGACTTCCTACAATGAGCAGTTCTTC

v_gene: TRBV7-9
j_gene: TRBJ2-1
len: 17
d_gene: TRBD2
abundance: NA
CDR3aa: CASSQMAQAGGPNEQFF
CDR3nt: TGTGCCAGCAGCCAGATGGCCCAAGCGGGGGGACCAAATGAGCAGTTCTTC

v_gene: TRBV9
j_gene: TRBJ2-7
len: 14
d_gene: NA
abundance: NA
CDR3aa: CASSVAVGSHEQYF
CDR3nt: TGTGCCAGCAGCGTAGCGGTAGGGAGCCACGAGCAGTACTTC

v_gene: TRBV5-4
j_gene: TRBJ2-3
len: 16
d_gene: TRBD1
abundance: NA
CDR3aa: CASSPYRDRGTDTQYF
CDR3nt: TGTGCCAGCAGCCCATACCGGGACAGGGGGACAGATACGCAGTATTTT

v_gene: TRBV9
j_gene: TRBJ1-4
len: 15
d_gene: NA
abundance: NA
CDR3aa: CASSGKGTLHEKLFF
CDR3nt: TGTGCCAGCAGCGGGAAGGGGACTCTCCATGAAAAACTGTTTTTT

v_gene: TRBV19
j_gene: TRBJ1-2
len: 15
d_gene: NA
abundance: NA
CDR3aa: CASSIGLNYRDGYTF
CDR3nt: TGTGCCAGTAGTATAGGCCTGAACTACAGGGATGGCTACACCTTC

v_gene: TRBV19
j_gene: TRBJ2-3
len: 15
d_gene: TRBD1
abundance: NA
CDR3aa: CASGDRGKGTDTQYF
CDR3nt: TGTGCCAGTGGTGACAGGGGAAAGGGCACAGATACGCAGTATTTT

v_gene: TRBV19
j_gene: TRBJ1-4
len: 14
d_gene: NA
abundance: NA
CDR3aa: CASSTLGQLDKLFF
CDR3nt: TGTGCCAGTAGTACCCTCGGACAGTTGGATAAACTGTTTTTT

v_gene: TRBV5-4
j_gene: TRBJ1-2
len: 13
d_gene: NA
abundance: few
CDR3aa: CASSLVHNYGYTF
CDR3nt: TGTGCCAGCAGCTTGGTTCATAACTATGGCTACACCTTC

v_gene: TRBV5-1
j_gene: TRBJ2-1
len: 15
d_gene: NA
abundance: NA
CDR3aa: CASSLSANSYNEQFF
CDR3nt: TGCGCCAGCAGCTTGAGCGCGAACTCCTACAATGAGCAGTTCTTC

v_gene: TRBV9
j_gene: TRBJ1-2
len: 15
d_gene: NA
abundance: once
CDR3aa: CASSVGGRASYGYTF
CDR3nt: TGTGCCAGCAGCGTAGGCGGCAGGGCAAGCTATGGCTACACCTTC

v_gene: TRBV6-5
j_gene: TRBJ2-2
len: 14
d_gene: TRBD2
abundance: NA
CDR3aa: CASGRGGRSGELFF
CDR3nt: TGTGCTAGCGGCCGAGGCGGGAGAAGCGGGGAGCTGTTTTTT

v_gene: TRBV6-1
j_gene: TRBJ2-3
len: 13
d_gene: TRBD2
abundance: NA
CDR3aa: CASSGGRRDTQYF
CDR3nt: TGTGCCAGCTCCGGCGGGAGACGGGATACGCAGTATTTT

v_gene: TRBV5-4
j_gene: TRBJ2-2
len: 14
d_gene: NA
abundance: NA
CDR3aa: CASSDQHGSGELFF
CDR3nt: TGTGCCAGCAGCGATCAGCACGGGTCCGGGGAGCTGTTTTTT

v_gene: TRBV7-7
j_gene: TRBJ2-1
len: 13
d_gene: NA
abundance: NA
CDR3aa: CASSSREYNEQFF
CDR3nt: TGTGCCAGCAGCTCCCGGGAGTACAATGAGCAGTTCTTC

v_gene: TRBV27
j_gene: TRBJ2-7
len: 13
d_gene: NA
abundance: once
CDR3aa: CASSSSTTYEQYF
CDR3nt: TGTGCCAGCAGTTCATCAACTACCTACGAGCAGTACTTC

v_gene: TRBV5-5
j_gene: TRBJ1-5
len: 15
d_gene: NA
abundance: NA
CDR3aa: CASSLARESNQPQHF
CDR3nt: TGTGCCAGCAGCTTGGCCCGGGAGAGCAATCAGCCCCAGCATTTT

v_gene: TRBV9
j_gene: TRBJ1-2
len: 14
d_gene: NA
abundance: NA
CDR3aa: CASSVAGGGYGYTF
CDR3nt: TGTGCCAGCAGCGTAGCGGGAGGGGGCTATGGCTACACCTTC

v_gene: TRBV11-2
j_gene: TRBJ1-1
len: 18
d_gene: TRBD1
abundance: NA
CDR3aa: CASSWRPGQGAGNTEAFF
CDR3nt: TGTGCCAGCAGCTGGAGACCGGGACAGGGGGCCGGGAACACTGAAGCTTTCTTT

v_gene: TRBV25-1
j_gene: TRBJ1-1
len: 13
d_gene: NA
abundance: few
CDR3aa: CASSSFQNTEAFF
CDR3nt: TGTGCCAGCAGTAGCTTTCAGAACACTGAAGCTTTCTTT